This T cell receptor (beta chain) is drawn from a study of T cell repertoires in cytomegalovirus infection (dated by TCRdb to between 2018 and 2021). Regarding the complete study: Recently identified HLA-C-restricted CMV epitopes, whose presentation resists viral immunomodulation, were targeted by peptide stimulations together with well-studied HLA-B-restricted epitopes. The HLA type of each donor mattered for the analysis, because public TCR beta signatures pointed to carriage of CMV infection along with the matching HLA type.

As regards this clonotype: This clone's antigen is unknown. Per-base qualities were not stored, and no clone one base away is much larger.

What the treatment or condition label conveys for this sample: in vitro stimulation with specific CMV peptide epitopes to enrich CMV-specific T cells. Study-wide findings and limitations: In both this cohort and an independent cohort of 352 donors, the cumulative frequency of public TCR beta family members distinguished carriers of CMV infection plus the relevant HLA type. In the ex vivo response, HLA-C-restricted CMV-specific TCR beta clonotypes were dominant, and in two of eight donors the single most frequent clonotype came from this HLA-C-restricted group.

Reads for this sample came from an Illumina HiSeq 1500. Using fastp trimming at Q25 and MiXCR clonotype assembly, TCRdb reanalyzed the public sequencing data and kept in-frame beta chains. Each record represents a unique CDR3 protein, reported with the most common genes and DNA among its rows. This sample is represented by 100,000 to 120,000 distinct CDR3 sequences; under 35% of them were singletons. The ten largest account for around two fifths of the sample. The CDR3 runs 15 amino acids, cysteine and phenylalanine included. The sequence is cut down to CDR3 DNA, 45 bases in frame from base 1. The CDR1 and CDR2 encoded by the germline V gene are MNHEY and SVGEGT. The junction shows trimming of 5 bases on V and 3 bases on J, plus 17 bases between the germline ends.

Sequencing used CD8+ T cells from cultured PBMCs, obtained from culture after CMV antigen stimulation. This TCR was recovered from a human donor in good health (CMV status not recorded). Some clones in this sample may be carry-over from other donors' samples. The chain was built from TRBV6-2 or TRBV6-3 and TRBJ2-7; the D gene may be TRBD1 or TRBD2, since each aligns over 5 bases. The DNA sequence is as follows: TGTGCCAGCAGTCTAGCAGGGAATCTTCACTACGAGCAGTACTTC. Its product reads: CASSLAGNLHYEQYF.